This is a list of T cell receptor beta chains from one sample in a study of immune cell composition in non-small cell lung cancer. Measured with immunoSEQ multiplex PCR; TCRdb has only the in-frame clones, and not every one. The table shows about 7,800 clones, with roughly 78% occurring only once. Sample: lung tumor tissue. The source of these receptors is a human donor with non-small cell lung cancer. Both conserved end residues are trimmed from each CDR3. Clone size is stated in some rows and not others, as once, few, many or a class when expanded.

TRBJ1-1 TRBV5-5 . ASSLPAFTEAF
TRBJ2-1 TRBV4-1 . ASRPQARTYNEQF
TRBJ1-1 TRBV19 . ASRQQGADTEAF
TRBJ1-2 TRBV6-5 . ASSYGQGGNYGYT
TRBJ1-1 TRBV5-5 once ASSPQRGTEAF
TRBJ2-1 TRBV7-3 . ASSLPTQGRGDYNEQF
TRBJ2-2 TRBV7-6 . ASSLAWAGELF
TRBJ2-1 TRBV7-2 . ASSLIRGAHEQF
TRBJ1-5 TRBV6-1 . ASSEAFWTAASNQPQH
TRBJ1-5 TRBV18 . ASSPPGQRTSLH